This is a list of T cell receptor beta chains from one sample in a study of PD-1 blockade in classical Hodgkin lymphoma. Libraries were prepared by immunoSEQ multiplex PCR; TCRdb keeps only in-frame clonotypes and omits some of them. The table records about 20,000 clones, approximately 82% of them present only once. The sample was CD4+ T cells from blood. Receptors were obtained from a human donor with classical Hodgkin lymphoma. The CDR3 runs from the conserved cysteine through the conserved F or W. The order of the fields is V gene, J gene, D gene, clone size, CDR3 DNA, CDR3 protein. The D gene is left open where the match is weak. Clone sizes are given selectively: once, few, many, or a class where the clone is expanded.

>TRBV11-3|TRBJ1-1|TRBD1|NA
TGTGCCAGCAGCTTAGGATCAGGGGGGAACACTGAAGCTTTCTTT
CASSLGSGGNTEAFF
>TRBV19|TRBJ1-1|NA|NA
TGTGCCAGTAACTGGGGCCGGAACACTGAAGCTTTCTTT
CASNWGRNTEAFF
>TRBV4-1|TRBJ1-2|NA|NA
TGCGCCAGCAGCCAAGAGCCGGGAAGGTATGGCTACACCTTC
CASSQEPGRYGYTF
>TRBV19|TRBJ2-7|TRBD1|NA
TGTGCCAGTAGTACCGGGACAGGGCATGACGAGCAGTACTTC
CASSTGTGHDEQYF
>TRBV6-5|TRBJ1-5|TRBD1|NA
TGTGCCAGCAGTTACCTCGGGACAGGTAGCAATCAGCCCCAGCATTTT
CASSYLGTGSNQPQHF
>TRBV28|TRBJ1-1|TRBD1|NA
TGTGCCAGCAGGAAACAGGGGGCGAACACTGAAGCTTTCTTT
CASRKQGANTEAFF
>TRBV5-1|TRBJ1-1|NA|NA
TGCGCCAGCAGCTTGGGACAGTGGGGAGGTGAAGCTTTCTTT
CASSLGQWGGEAFF
>TRBV19|TRBJ1-2|NA|NA
TGTGCCAGTAGTCTGACGGCTAACTATGGCTACACCTTC
CASSLTANYGYTF
>TRBV28|TRBJ2-5|NA|NA
TGTGCCAGCAGTTTAGTCCGACCGGGGGAGACCCAGTACTTC
CASSLVRPGETQYF
>TRBV5-1|TRBJ2-6|TRBD1|once
TGCGCCAGCAGCCGGGACAGCTCTGGGGCCAACGTCCTGACTTTC
CASSRDSSGANVLTF